The next 8 T cell receptor beta chains were all read from a single sample in a study of T cell clones after liver transplantation. Data came from immunoSEQ multiplex PCR; TCRdb stores just in-frame clones and leaves some out. Here the sample spans roughly 70,000 clones, about four fifths being singletons. This specimen was CD4+ T cells from blood, taken before liver transplant. The receptors stem from a human donor who received a liver transplant.

J is TRBJ2-7 and V is TRBV18; D is possibly TRBD1 (6 bases). Germline-derived CDR1 and CDR2 are KGHSH and LQKENI. The CDR3 consists of 14 residues. Between the trimmed V and J ends, which lost 8 bases and 0 bases, there was a span of 14 bases. CDR3 in amino acids: CASTLDSGSYEQYF. CDR3 coding DNA: TGTGCCAGCACTTTGGACAGCGGCTCCTACGAGCAGTACTTC.

The chain joins TRBV9 to TRBJ2-3; D perhaps matches TRBD1 (5 bases). Trimming shortened V by 3 bases and J by 0 bases, and 8 bases separated the two germline ends. The CDR3 extends over 14 amino acids. Germline V gives CDR1 SGDLS, CDR2 YYNGEE. CDR3 DNA: TGTGCCAGCAGCGGGACACGTAGCACAGATACGCAGTATTTT. This codes for CASSGTRSTDTQYF.

V gene TRBV7-2 combines with J gene TRBJ1-3, with a weak D call TRBD1 (5 bases). Germline lookup yields CDR1 SGHTA and CDR2 FQGNSA. V shed 5 bases and J shed 0 bases, with 14 bases lying between them. The CDR3 loop spans 16 amino acids. As DNA, the CDR3 is TGTGCCAGCAGCCAAGGGGATGTGGTCTCTGGAAACACCATATATTTT. This gives the protein CASSQGDVVSGNTIYF.

The chain is built from TRBV2 and TRBJ2-3, with D hard to call. The CDR3 is 14 residues long. Germline V lookup: CDR1 SNHLY, CDR2 FYNNEI. V lost 2 bases, J lost 2 bases, and 8 bases lay in between. The CDR3 spells CASSETTDTDTQYF. Here the CDR3 DNA reads TGTGCCAGCAGTGAAACAACGGACACAGATACGCAGTATTTT.

The chain uses TRBV28 and TRBJ2-7; 7 bases map to TRBD2. The V segment lost 3 bases and the J segment 4 bases; nucleotides outside the gene matches: 6. The CDR3 covers 14 residues. CDR1 and CDR2 from the germline V gene are MDHEN and SYDVKM. The CDR3 coding sequence is TGTGCCAGCAGTTTGGGGGGGAGGGGTTACGAGCAGTACTTC. Its translation: CASSLGGRGYEQYF.

This clone came up a few times. J is TRBJ1-2 and V is TRBV2, with D possibly TRBD1 on 6 matching bases. CDR3 length: 16 amino acids. CDR1 SNHLY and CDR2 FYNNEI come from the germline V gene. This CDR3 is CALHGGSTATGYGYTF. The CDR3, as DNA: TGTGCGCTACATGGGGGCTCTACAGCGACCGGGTATGGCTACACCTTC. Complete variable domain (other parts from reference TRBV2 and TRBJ1-2): EPEVTQTPSHQVTQMGQEVILRCVPISNHLYFYWYRQILGQKVEFLVSFYNNEISEKSEIFDDQFSVERPDGSNFTLKIRSTKLEDSAMYFCALHGGSTATGYGYTFGSGTRLTVV.

V usage is TRBV5-4 and J usage is TRBJ1-1; D remains unclear. The CDR3 spans 12 residues. CDR1 and CDR2 from the germline V gene are SGHNT and YYREEE (reference sequence). With 3 bases removed from V and 11 bases from J, the gap between germline ends came to 14 bases. The CDR3 coding sequence is TGTGCCAGCAGCTCCACAGCCACCGGGGCTTTCTTT. Amino acid sequence: CASSSTATGAFF.

This clone has only a few counts. The gene calls are TRBV28 and TRBJ2-5; possible D gene TRBD1, 6 bases. The CDR3 loop spans 15 amino acids. In germline, CDR1 is MDHEN, CDR2 SYDVKM. V was cut by 8 bases and J by 4 bases, with 20 bases left in between. CDR3 coding DNA: TGTGCCAGCGCACACGGGACATCTGCCGCAGAGACCCAGTACTTC. Amino acid sequence: CASAHGTSAAETQYF.